The clone carrying this TCR beta chain is medium-sized (0.01 to 0.1%) by share. The assay was immunoSEQ multiplex PCR, and TCRdb's table has in-frame clones only and misses some. The table lists approximately 13,000 clones, roughly three quarters of them singletons, with 16% in the top ten. Germline V gene lookup returns CDR1 MNHEY and CDR2 SMNVEV (reference sequence). The CDR3 loop spans 12 amino acids. Trimming cost V 2 bases and J 5 bases, with 6 bases left between them. The data stem from a study of OX40 agonist ivuxolimab in advanced cancers. Study details: Given to patients was ivuxolimab, an agonistic anti-OX40 (CD134) antibody. A history of anti-PD-1, anti-PD-L1 or anti-CTLA-4 therapy was acceptable, and 40% had some.

This rearrangement joins TRBV27 to TRBJ1-2; D remains unclear. The TCR comes from an adult with an advanced solid tumor such as melanoma, head and neck, liver or kidney cancer. This sample comprised CD4+ or CD8+ T cells sorted from blood, obtained in a trial of the OX40 agonist ivuxolimab. The CDR3 bases are TGTGCCAGCAGTTTAAGCGGTTATGGCTACACCTTC. Its translation is CASSLSGYGYTF.